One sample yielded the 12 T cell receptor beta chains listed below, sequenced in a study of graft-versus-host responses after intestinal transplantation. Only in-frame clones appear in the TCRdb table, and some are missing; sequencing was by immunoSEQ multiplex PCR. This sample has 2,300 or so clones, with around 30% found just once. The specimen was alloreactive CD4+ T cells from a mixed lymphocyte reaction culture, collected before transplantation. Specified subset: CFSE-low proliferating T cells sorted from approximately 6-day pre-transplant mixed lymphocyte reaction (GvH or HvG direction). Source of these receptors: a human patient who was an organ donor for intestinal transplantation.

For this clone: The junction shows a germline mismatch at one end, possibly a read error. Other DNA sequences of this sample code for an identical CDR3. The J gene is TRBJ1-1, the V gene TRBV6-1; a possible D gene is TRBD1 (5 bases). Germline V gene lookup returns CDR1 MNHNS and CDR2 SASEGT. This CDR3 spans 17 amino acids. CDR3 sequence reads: CASSEGAGHSVDTEASF. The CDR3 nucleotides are TGTGCCAGCAGTGAAGGAGCTGGACACTCTGTCGACACTGAAGCTTCCTTT.

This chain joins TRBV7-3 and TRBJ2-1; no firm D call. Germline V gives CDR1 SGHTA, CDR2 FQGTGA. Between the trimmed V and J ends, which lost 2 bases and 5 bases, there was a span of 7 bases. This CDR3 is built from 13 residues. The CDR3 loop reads CASSLRVHNEQFF. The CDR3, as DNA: TGTGCCAGCAGCTTACGGGTTCACAATGAGCAGTTCTTC. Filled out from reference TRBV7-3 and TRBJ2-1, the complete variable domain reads GAGVSQTPSNKVTEKGKYVELRCDPISGHTALYWYRQSLGQGPEFLIYFQGTGAADDSGLPNDRFFAVRPEGSVSTLKIQRTERGDSAVYLCASSLRVHNEQFFGPGTRLTVL.

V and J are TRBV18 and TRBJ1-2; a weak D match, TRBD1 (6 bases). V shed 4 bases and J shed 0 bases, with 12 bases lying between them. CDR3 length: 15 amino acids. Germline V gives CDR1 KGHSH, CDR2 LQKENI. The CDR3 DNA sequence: TGTGCCAGCTCACGGGACACCCAAGCTAACTATGGCTACACCTTC. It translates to CASSRDTQANYGYTF.

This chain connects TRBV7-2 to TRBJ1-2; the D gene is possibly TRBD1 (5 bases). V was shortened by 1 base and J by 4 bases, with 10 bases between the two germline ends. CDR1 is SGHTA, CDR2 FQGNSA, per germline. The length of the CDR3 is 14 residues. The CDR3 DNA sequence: TGTGCCAGCAGCTTAGAGGGGCCGATCTATGGCTACACCTTC. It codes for CASSLEGPIYGYTF.

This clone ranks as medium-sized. For the CDR3, the DNA is TGCGCCAGCAGGGCAGGGAACTATGGCTACACCTTC. It is translated as CASRAGNYGYTF. The chain joins TRBV5-1 to TRBJ1-2; D possibly corresponds to TRBD1 (5 bases). Trimming removed 5 bases at V and 2 bases at J, with 7 bases between. Germline CDR1 SGHRS, CDR2 YFSETQ. This CDR3 spans 12 amino acids.

CDR3 loop: CASSPEPGGNQPQHF. CDR3 bases: TGTGCCAGCAGCCCGGAACCAGGGGGCAATCAGCCCCAGCATTTT. The chain joins TRBV4-2 to TRBJ1-5, with D perhaps matching TRBD1 (6 bases). Germline values: CDR1 LGHNA, CDR2 YNFKEQ. V gave up 4 bases and J gave up 2 bases, with 12 bases separating them. This CDR3 is built from 15 residues.

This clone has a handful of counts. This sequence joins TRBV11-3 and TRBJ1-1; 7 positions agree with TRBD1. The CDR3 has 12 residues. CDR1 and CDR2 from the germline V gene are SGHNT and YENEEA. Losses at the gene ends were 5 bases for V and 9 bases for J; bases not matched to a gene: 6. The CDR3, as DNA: TGTGCCAGCAGCGGGACAGACTCTAAAGCTTTCTTT. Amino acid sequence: CASSGTDSKAFF.

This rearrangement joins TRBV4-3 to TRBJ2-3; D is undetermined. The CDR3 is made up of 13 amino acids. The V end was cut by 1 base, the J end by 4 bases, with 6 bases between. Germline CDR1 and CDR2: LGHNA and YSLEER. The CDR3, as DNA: TGCGCCAGCAGCCAAGTCGTCCCAGATACGCAGTATTTT. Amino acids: CASSQVVPDTQYF.

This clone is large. CDR3 bases: TGTGCCAGCAGCTTCGAGGATACGCAGTATTTT. This gives the protein CASSFEDTQYF. This chain connects TRBV5-6 to TRBJ2-3; D uncertain. Between the trimmed V and J ends, which lost 2 bases and 6 bases, there was a span of 4 bases. Germline CDR1 is SGHDT and CDR2 is YYEEEE. This CDR3 comprises 11 residues.

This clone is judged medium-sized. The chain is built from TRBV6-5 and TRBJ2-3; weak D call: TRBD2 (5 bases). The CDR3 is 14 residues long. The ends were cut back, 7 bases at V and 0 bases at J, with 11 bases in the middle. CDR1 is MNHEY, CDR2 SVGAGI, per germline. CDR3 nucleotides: TGTGCCAGCATGGAATGGACTAGCACAGATACGCAGTATTTT. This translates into CASMEWTSTDTQYF.

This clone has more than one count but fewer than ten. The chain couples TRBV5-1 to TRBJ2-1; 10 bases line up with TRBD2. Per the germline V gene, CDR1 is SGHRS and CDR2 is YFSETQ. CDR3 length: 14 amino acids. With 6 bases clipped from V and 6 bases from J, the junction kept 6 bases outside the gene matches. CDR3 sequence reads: CASTLRTSGNEQFF. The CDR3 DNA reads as TGCGCCAGCACCCTAAGGACTAGCGGCAATGAGCAGTTCTTC.

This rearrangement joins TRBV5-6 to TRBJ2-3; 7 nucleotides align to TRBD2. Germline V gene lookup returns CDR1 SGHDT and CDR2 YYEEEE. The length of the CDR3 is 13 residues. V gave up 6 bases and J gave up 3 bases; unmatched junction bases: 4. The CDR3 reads CASTLGGTDTQYF. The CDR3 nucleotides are TGTGCCAGCACCCTGGGGGGGACAGATACGCAGTATTTT.